The sequence of this T cell receptor beta chain was determined in a study of Ad26.COV2.S vaccination and SARS-CoV-2 variants (dated by TCRdb to the early 2020s). Regarding the complete study: Vaccine-arm donors came from COV1001, a multicentre, randomized, double-blind, placebo-controlled phase I-IIa trial of Ad26.COV2.S in healthy adults. Dosing of Ad26.COV2.S was intramuscular, at either 5x10^10 or 1x10^11 viral particles, delivered as one shot or as two shots spaced 56 days apart. The specificity and breadth of SARS-CoV-2-reactive T cell receptors after Ad26.COV2.S vaccination were assessed by TCRbeta repertoire sequencing. The TCR-sequenced set comprised approximately 30 samples: around 20 Ad26.COV2.S vaccine recipients, 5 placebo recipients and 8 SARS-CoV-2 convalescent individuals. Trial participants were randomized into five groups of five, in which low-dose or high-dose Ad26.COV2.S was given once or twice, or placebo was given on both occasions. Throughout the experiments and outcome assessment, investigators stayed blinded to trial group allocation.

The meaning of the sample's treatment or condition label: roughly 18 received Ad26.COV2.S at low or high dose, single or two shots; 5 received placebo; per-sample allocation not given. Repertoires of vaccine and placebo recipients were sequenced from samples taken on day 63 after the first injection. In Cohort 1b, roughly 26 adults aged 18-55 years were enrolled at a single site in Boston, USA, between 29 July and 7 August 2020. Ad26.COV2.S consisted of a replication-incompetent adenovirus type 26 vector by which a prefusion-stabilized SARS-CoV-2 spike protein from the original Wuhan strain was expressed. Trimming takes 4 bases from V and 5 bases from J, and the germline ends sit 17 bases apart. For CDR1 and CDR2, the germline V gene (reference sequence) lists MNHEY and SMNVEV. From the cysteine up to the phenylalanine, the CDR3 has a length of 15 residues. Only CDR3 DNA is held: 45 bases, read in frame from base 1.

The immunoSEQ Assay was the method used to sequence TCRbeta CDR3 regions. After extraction, genomic DNA underwent amplification by bias-controlled multiplex PCR, followed by high-throughput sequencing. The authors' pipeline ran thus. To quantify the absolute abundance of each unique TCRbeta CDR3 region, sequences were collapsed and filtered. T cell fraction was estimated by normalizing TCRbeta template counts to usable DNA, with usable DNA measured through amplification of reference genes found in all nucleated cells. Repertoire TCRs were annotated as SARS-CoV-2-specific when V gene, CDR3 amino acid sequence and J gene were exactly matched to a known reactive TCR set. The reference SARS-CoV-2 TCR set was obtained from MIRA and was filtered for enrichment in COVID-19-positive ImmuneCODE repertoires, whereby public or cross-reactive TCRs were removed. Based on the MIRA antigens, annotated TCRs were further analysed at the level of specific ORF or position within ORF. Breadth was defined as annotated unique rearrangements over total unique productive rearrangements; depth was the summed frequency of those rearrangements. Two-sided Wilcoxon rank-sum tests were applied when comparing TCR breadth between groups. TCRdb's version of the immuneACCESS table is confined to in-frame rearrangements and falls short of the full clone set. An unresolved V gene accounts for under half of the shortfall where checked; the remainder is of unknown origin. V and J calls and clone size are copied from that table; D and trimming were computed from the DNA. In all, the sample holds 380,000 or so clones, and 83% of those were seen once. The ten biggest clones cover 7% to 9.5% of the sample.

The full study reports these points: The study lacked the statistical power to compare responses across vaccine doses or regimens. Non-spike TCR breadth was comparable between vaccine and placebo recipients, consistent with the vaccine containing only spike. Higher spike-specific TCR breadth was observed in Ad26.COV2.S recipients than in placebo recipients (P = 0.0014). The authors noted that the TCR breadth and depth analyses may have underestimated total T cell responses. Substantial breadth of spike-specific CD8+ and CD4+ T cell responses was reported after vaccination.

Notes on this clone: Its antigen is not yet known. Base qualities are not at hand, and no much larger clone is one base apart.

The sequences come from peripheral blood, collected in a trial of Ad26.COV2.S vaccine versus placebo. The receptor chain draws on TRBV27 and TRBJ1-2; a tentative D match to TRBD1 spans 6 bases. This receptor was obtained from a person aged 18-60 years who received the Ad26.COV2.S COVID-19 vaccine or a placebo. The CDR3 region: CASSSRQALLYGYTF. The base sequence is TGTGCCAGCAGTTCCAGACAGGCCCTTCTTTATGGCTACACCTTC.